These T cell receptor beta chains were read from a single sample in a study of cytomegalovirus exposure and HLA in healthy donors. Clones were read by immunoSEQ multiplex PCR, and TCRdb kept only the in-frame ones, dropping some. This sample yields 85,000 to 100,000 clones, of which 60% to 65% are seen a single time; roughly 2.5% belongs to the top ten. Material for sequencing was PBMCs. The receptors come from a human donor in good health. Both conserved end residues are part of each CDR3. The order of the fields is V gene, J gene, clone size, D gene, CDR3 protein, CDR3 DNA. A D gene is named only where the DNA matches it firmly. Where a row states a size, it is once, few, many or the class of an expanded clone; other rows omit it.

v_gene: TRBV20-1; j_gene: TRBJ2-5; abundance: NA; d_gene: NA; CDR3aa: CSVRYQETQYF; CDR3nt: TGCAGTGTACGGTATCAAGAGACCCAGTACTTC
v_gene: TRBV5-1; j_gene: TRBJ2-2; abundance: NA; d_gene: NA; CDR3aa: CASSLDAGITGELFF; CDR3nt: TGCGCCAGCAGCTTGGACGCGGGGATAACCGGGGAGCTGTTTTTT
v_gene: TRBV5-8; j_gene: TRBJ1-4; abundance: NA; d_gene: NA; CDR3aa: CASSRTVLGEKLFF; CDR3nt: TGTGCCAGCAGTCGGACAGTACTGGGAGAAAAACTGTTTTTT
v_gene: TRBV19; j_gene: TRBJ1-2; abundance: NA; d_gene: NA; CDR3aa: CASSITGGYGYTF; CDR3nt: TGTGCCAGTAGTATCACAGGCGGTTATGGCTACACCTTC
v_gene: TRBV29-1; j_gene: TRBJ2-1; abundance: NA; d_gene: TRBD2; CDR3aa: CSASGLAGYNEQFF; CDR3nt: TGCAGCGCTTCAGGACTAGCGGGCTACAATGAGCAGTTCTTC
v_gene: TRBV9; j_gene: TRBJ2-1; abundance: NA; d_gene: NA; CDR3aa: CASSQGSNEQFF; CDR3nt: TGTGCCAGCTCACAGGGTTCTAATGAGCAGTTCTTC
v_gene: TRBV9; j_gene: TRBJ1-5; abundance: few; d_gene: NA; CDR3aa: CASSVDDSQPQHF; CDR3nt: TGTGCCAGCAGCGTTGACGATAGCCAGCCCCAGCATTTT
v_gene: TRBV21-1; j_gene: TRBJ2-7; abundance: once; d_gene: NA; CDR3aa: CASQSRTGRPPQVYEQYF; CDR3nt: TGTGCCAGCCAGAGCCGGACAGGGAGGCCGCCTCAGGTCTACGAGCAGTACTTC
v_gene: TRBV5-6; j_gene: TRBJ1-5; abundance: NA; d_gene: TRBD1; CDR3aa: CASSQDRVDQPQHF; CDR3nt: TGTGCCAGCAGCCAGGACAGGGTTGATCAGCCCCAGCATTTT
v_gene: TRBV7-3; j_gene: TRBJ2-2; abundance: few; d_gene: NA; CDR3aa: CASSLYRDTGELFF; CDR3nt: TGTGCCAGCAGCCTGTACAGGGACACCGGGGAGCTGTTTTTT
v_gene: TRBV7-9; j_gene: TRBJ2-1; abundance: NA; d_gene: TRBD2; CDR3aa: CASSRGGAEQFF; CDR3nt: TGTGCCAGCAGCCGGGGGGGAGCGGAGCAGTTCTTC
v_gene: TRBV5-1; j_gene: TRBJ1-2; abundance: NA; d_gene: NA; CDR3aa: CASSWAVTNYGYTF; CDR3nt: TGCGCCAGCAGCTGGGCAGTGACGAACTATGGCTACACCTTC
v_gene: TRBV6-5; j_gene: TRBJ1-1; abundance: NA; d_gene: NA; CDR3aa: CASSYAGINTEAFF; CDR3nt: TGTGCCAGCAGTTACGCAGGGATTAACACTGAAGCTTTCTTT
v_gene: TRBV9; j_gene: TRBJ2-1; abundance: NA; d_gene: TRBD2; CDR3aa: CASRGASGGETYNEQFF; CDR3nt: TGTGCCAGCAGAGGGGCTAGCGGGGGGGAAACCTACAATGAGCAGTTCTTC
v_gene: TRBV19; j_gene: TRBJ1-1; abundance: NA; d_gene: NA; CDR3aa: CASSIVPGVTEAFF; CDR3nt: TGTGCCAGTAGTATCGTGCCAGGGGTGACTGAAGCTTTCTTT
v_gene: TRBV14; j_gene: TRBJ2-3; abundance: NA; d_gene: NA; CDR3aa: CASSQGGASTDTQYF; CDR3nt: TGTGCCAGCAGCCAAGGCGGGGCGAGCACAGATACGCAGTATTTT
v_gene: TRBV19; j_gene: TRBJ2-4; abundance: NA; d_gene: TRBD1; CDR3aa: CAGSTDRGLAKNIQYF; CDR3nt: TGTGCCGGTAGTACCGACAGGGGGCTAGCCAAAAACATTCAGTACTTC
v_gene: TRBV5-5; j_gene: TRBJ1-1; abundance: NA; d_gene: NA; CDR3aa: CASSAWVGENTEAFF; CDR3nt: TGTGCCAGCAGCGCCTGGGTCGGGGAGAACACTGAAGCTTTCTTT
v_gene: TRBV4-1; j_gene: TRBJ2-3; abundance: NA; d_gene: NA; CDR3aa: CASSQGLRGGTDTQYF; CDR3nt: TGCGCCAGCAGCCAGGGATTGCGGGGCGGCACAGATACGCAGTATTTT
v_gene: TRBV11-2; j_gene: TRBJ1-2; abundance: NA; d_gene: TRBD1; CDR3aa: CASSPRTGGDYGYTF; CDR3nt: TGTGCCAGCAGCCCCAGGACAGGAGGAGACTATGGCTACACCTTC
v_gene: TRBV7-6; j_gene: TRBJ1-5; abundance: NA; d_gene: NA; CDR3aa: CASSLDSSGNQPQHF; CDR3nt: TGTGCCAGCAGCTTAGACAGTTCAGGCAATCAGCCCCAGCATTTT
v_gene: TRBV29-1; j_gene: TRBJ2-7; abundance: NA; d_gene: NA; CDR3aa: CSVDGPGLPYEQYF; CDR3nt: TGCAGCGTTGACGGGCCGGGGTTGCCGTACGAGCAGTACTTC
v_gene: TRBV5-1; j_gene: TRBJ2-7; abundance: NA; d_gene: NA; CDR3aa: CASSLDPGSYEQYF; CDR3nt: TGCGCCAGCAGCTTGGATCCGGGATCCTACGAGCAGTACTTC
v_gene: TRBV27; j_gene: TRBJ2-1; abundance: NA; d_gene: NA; CDR3aa: CASSFVGSSYNEQFF; CDR3nt: TGTGCCAGCAGTTTCGTAGGGAGCTCCTACAATGAGCAGTTCTTC
v_gene: TRBV2; j_gene: TRBJ1-5; abundance: NA; d_gene: NA; CDR3aa: CASTLPNQPQHF; CDR3nt: TGTGCCAGCACCCTACCCAATCAGCCCCAGCATTTT
v_gene: TRBV5-1; j_gene: TRBJ2-2; abundance: NA; d_gene: NA; CDR3aa: CASSLVLADTGELFF; CDR3nt: TGCGCCAGCAGCTTGGTATTAGCCGACACCGGGGAGCTGTTTTTT
v_gene: TRBV9; j_gene: TRBJ1-6; abundance: NA; d_gene: NA; CDR3aa: CASSEGLASSYNSPLHF; CDR3nt: TGTGCCAGCAGCGAGGGACTCGCCAGCTCCTATAATTCACCCCTCCACTTT
v_gene: TRBV4-3; j_gene: TRBJ2-1; abundance: NA; d_gene: TRBD2; CDR3aa: CASSQGSSGGTSSYNEQFF; CDR3nt: TGCGCCAGCAGCCAAGGATCCAGCGGGGGGACGAGCTCCTACAATGAGCAGTTCTTC
v_gene: TRBV16; j_gene: TRBJ2-3; abundance: few; d_gene: NA; CDR3aa: CASSLGQSLQYF; CDR3nt: TGTGCCAGCAGCCTTGGACAATCTCTCCAGTATTTT
v_gene: TRBV7-9; j_gene: TRBJ2-5; abundance: NA; d_gene: TRBD2; CDR3aa: CASSIRTSGEDQYF; CDR3nt: TGTGCCAGCAGCATACGGACTAGCGGGGAGGACCAGTACTTC
v_gene: TRBV19; j_gene: TRBJ1-5; abundance: NA; d_gene: NA; CDR3aa: CASSTWRENSNQPQHF; CDR3nt: TGTGCCAGTAGTACCTGGAGGGAGAATAGCAATCAGCCCCAGCATTTT
v_gene: TRBV11-2; j_gene: TRBJ2-5; abundance: NA; d_gene: TRBD2; CDR3aa: CASSLAGGNRETQYF; CDR3nt: TGTGCCAGCAGTCTAGCGGGGGGGAATAGAGAGACCCAGTACTTC
v_gene: TRBV4-3; j_gene: TRBJ1-6; abundance: NA; d_gene: TRBD1; CDR3aa: CASSQDGQGLSPLHF; CDR3nt: TGCGCCAGCAGCCAAGATGGACAGGGTCTGTCACCCCTCCACTTT
v_gene: TRBV11-3; j_gene: TRBJ1-2; abundance: once; d_gene: NA; CDR3aa: CASSLNPDGYTF; CDR3nt: TGTGCCAGCAGCTTAAACCCGGATGGCTACACCTTC
v_gene: TRBV11-3; j_gene: TRBJ2-2; abundance: NA; d_gene: NA; CDR3aa: CASSLTGVGGTGELFF; CDR3nt: TGTGCCAGCAGCTTAACAGGGGTGGGGGGCACCGGGGAGCTGTTTTTT
v_gene: TRBV5-8; j_gene: TRBJ2-3; abundance: NA; d_gene: TRBD2; CDR3aa: CASSAGLAGGTDTQYF; CDR3nt: TGTGCCAGCAGCGCGGGACTAGCGGGGGGCACAGATACGCAGTATTTT
v_gene: TRBV7-3; j_gene: TRBJ2-7; abundance: NA; d_gene: TRBD1; CDR3aa: CASSLTLVGTDYSYEQYF; CDR3nt: TGTGCCAGCAGCTTAACCTTAGTTGGGACAGACTACTCCTACGAGCAGTACTTC
v_gene: TRBV30; j_gene: TRBJ1-2; abundance: NA; d_gene: TRBD1; CDR3aa: CAWSKRGRGDGYTF; CDR3nt: TGTGCCTGGAGTAAAAGGGGGCGCGGGGATGGCTACACCTTC
v_gene: TRBV6-4; j_gene: TRBJ1-5; abundance: few; d_gene: TRBD1; CDR3aa: CASSEGGGGQPQHF; CDR3nt: TGTGCCAGCAGTGAAGGAGGGGGCGGTCAGCCCCAGCATTTT
v_gene: TRBV2; j_gene: TRBJ1-1; abundance: NA; d_gene: TRBD1; CDR3aa: CASSVQGAGTEAFF; CDR3nt: TGTGCCAGCAGTGTGCAGGGGGCTGGCACTGAAGCTTTCTTT
v_gene: TRBV2; j_gene: TRBJ1-4; abundance: few; d_gene: NA; CDR3aa: CASREGSEKLFF; CDR3nt: TGTGCCAGCAGGGAGGGGAGTGAAAAACTGTTTTTT
v_gene: TRBV6-4; j_gene: TRBJ1-2; abundance: NA; d_gene: NA; CDR3aa: CASRLRDGGGYTF; CDR3nt: TGTGCCAGCAGGCTCCGGGACGGGGGGGGCTACACCTTC
v_gene: TRBV2; j_gene: TRBJ2-7; abundance: NA; d_gene: TRBD1; CDR3aa: CASTGTADNYEQYF; CDR3nt: TGTGCCAGCACGGGGACAGCCGACAACTACGAGCAGTACTTC
v_gene: TRBV30; j_gene: TRBJ2-3; abundance: NA; d_gene: TRBD2; CDR3aa: CAWGTSGGVDTQYF; CDR3nt: TGTGCCTGGGGGACTAGCGGGGGTGTGGATACGCAGTATTTT
v_gene: TRBV6-5; j_gene: TRBJ2-3; abundance: few; d_gene: NA; CDR3aa: CASSYTPTTKDTQYF; CDR3nt: TGTGCCAGCAGTTACACCCCGACTACGAAAGATACGCAGTATTTT
v_gene: TRBV4-2; j_gene: TRBJ2-5; abundance: NA; d_gene: NA; CDR3aa: CASSQEDKGQETQYF; CDR3nt: TGTGCCAGCAGCCAAGAGGACAAGGGCCAAGAGACCCAGTACTTC
v_gene: TRBV14; j_gene: TRBJ2-3; abundance: NA; d_gene: NA; CDR3aa: CASSQAATDTQYF; CDR3nt: TGTGCCAGCAGCCAAGCAGCGACAGATACGCAGTATTTT
v_gene: TRBV29-1; j_gene: TRBJ1-3; abundance: few; d_gene: NA; CDR3aa: CSVDEVPSGNTIYF; CDR3nt: TGCAGCGTTGATGAGGTCCCCTCTGGAAACACCATATATTTT
v_gene: TRBV11-3; j_gene: TRBJ2-3; abundance: NA; d_gene: NA; CDR3aa: CASSSGGRPDTQYF; CDR3nt: TGTGCCAGCAGCTCAGGGGGGAGGCCAGATACGCAGTATTTT
v_gene: TRBV5-4; j_gene: TRBJ2-2; abundance: NA; d_gene: TRBD2; CDR3aa: CASSPAASGGTGELFF; CDR3nt: TGTGCCAGCAGCCCGGCGGCTAGCGGGGGCACCGGGGAGCTGTTTTTT
v_gene: TRBV6-5; j_gene: TRBJ2-7; abundance: NA; d_gene: TRBD1; CDR3aa: CASSPDRGLTNEQYF; CDR3nt: TGTGCCAGCAGTCCGGACAGGGGGCTTACCAACGAGCAGTACTTC
v_gene: TRBV5-4; j_gene: TRBJ2-2; abundance: few; d_gene: NA; CDR3aa: CASSLDRNTGELFF; CDR3nt: TGTGCCAGCAGCTTGGATAGGAACACCGGGGAGCTGTTTTTT
v_gene: TRBV2; j_gene: TRBJ2-5; abundance: NA; d_gene: NA; CDR3aa: CASSEFRETQYF; CDR3nt: TGTGCCAGCAGTGAATTTAGAGAGACCCAGTACTTC
v_gene: TRBV6-5; j_gene: TRBJ1-1; abundance: few; d_gene: NA; CDR3aa: CASSYVGRGSEAFF; CDR3nt: TGTGCCAGCAGTTACGTGGGTCGCGGGTCTGAAGCTTTCTTT
v_gene: TRBV7-3; j_gene: TRBJ2-7; abundance: few; d_gene: TRBD1; CDR3aa: CASSRDRYYEQYF; CDR3nt: TGTGCCAGCAGTCGGGACAGATACTACGAGCAGTACTTC
v_gene: TRBV19; j_gene: TRBJ2-1; abundance: NA; d_gene: NA; CDR3aa: CASTVGVGEQFF; CDR3nt: TGTGCCAGTACGGTAGGGGTAGGTGAGCAGTTCTTC
v_gene: TRBV9; j_gene: TRBJ1-2; abundance: few; d_gene: TRBD1; CDR3aa: CASSGQGTNYGYTF; CDR3nt: TGTGCCAGCAGCGGACAGGGGACCAACTATGGCTACACCTTC
v_gene: TRBV7-2; j_gene: TRBJ2-2; abundance: NA; d_gene: TRBD2; CDR3aa: CASSRERGADTGELFF; CDR3nt: TGTGCCAGCAGCCGTGAGCGGGGGGCTGACACCGGGGAGCTGTTTTTT
v_gene: TRBV11-3; j_gene: TRBJ2-7; abundance: NA; d_gene: NA; CDR3aa: CASTTGGTSYEQYF; CDR3nt: TGTGCCAGCACTACCGGGGGAACATCCTACGAGCAGTACTTC
v_gene: TRBV6-5; j_gene: TRBJ2-2; abundance: few; d_gene: NA; CDR3aa: CASSYSRGSGELFF; CDR3nt: TGTGCCAGCAGTTACTCGAGGGGGTCCGGGGAGCTGTTTTTT